The 3 T cell receptor beta chains below were found in one sample sequenced in a study of vaccination effects on CD4 cells after COVID-19. Clones were read by immunoSEQ multiplex PCR, and TCRdb kept only the in-frame ones, dropping some. The table has about 47,000 clones, roughly 76% seen once. Subsequent to a culture period of around eleven days, CD4+ T cells were isolated. These receptors lack a known antigen. This specimen consisted of CD4+ T cells from PBMCs cultured without peptide, obtained before COVID-19 vaccination. The receptors stem from a human donor who had a prior SARS-CoV-2 infection.

The chain is built from TRBV30 and TRBJ1-2; TRBD1 matches at 11 bases. Germline values: CDR1 GTSNPN, CDR2 SVGIG (reference sequence). V lost 4 bases, J lost 4 bases, and 5 bases stayed unmatched. The CDR3 totals 14 residues. The CDR3 protein is CAWIRTGGFYGYTF. The CDR3 DNA follows: TGTGCCTGGATTAGGACAGGGGGCTTCTATGGCTACACCTTC.

The V gene is TRBV15, the J gene TRBJ2-7, with 8 positions matching TRBD1. CDR1 is LNHNV, CDR2 YYDKDF, per germline (reference sequence). This CDR3 spans 15 amino acids. V trimming: 1 base; J trimming: 5 bases; junction bases outside the gene matches: 7. In DNA, the CDR3 is TGTGCCACCAGCAGAGGGGGGGAGACAGGGGACGAGCAGTACTTC. This translates into CATSRGGETGDEQYF.

The rearrangement links TRBV6-2 or TRBV6-3 to TRBJ2-1, with 14 nucleotides matching TRBD2. This CDR3 comprises 15 residues. The germline gives CDR1 MNHEY, CDR2 SVGEGT. Losses at the gene ends were 6 bases for V and 8 bases for J; bases not matched to a gene: 6. The CDR3 nucleotides read TGTGCCAGCAGCCGGGGGGGACTAGCGGGAGATGAGCAGTTCTTC. This translates into CASSRGGLAGDEQFF.